This TCR beta chain appears in the sequencing data of a study of shared clonotypes between healthy human individuals. Study conclusions and caveats: Sharing across four donors was highest in naive CD4 (roughly 5%) and lowest in memory CD8 (roughly 0.4%).

This clone was counted between two and nine times. The antigen is not known. Authors' analysis steps: Junction-only sequences without quality scores were provided by ImmunoSEQ, so filtering was different. Data came from immunoSEQ multiplex PCR; TCRdb stores just in-frame clones and leaves some out. V, J and clone size were drawn from that table, and D and trimming were deduced from the DNA. The table shows hundreds of thousands of clones, with around two thirds occurring only once. The TCR originated in a woman aged 25 to 39 in good health. Material for sequencing was memory CD4+ T cells sorted from blood. Subset described: CD45RA-negative fraction.

The CDR3 sequence: CASSLQSPLVLFTGELFF. CDR3 sequence (DNA): TGTGCCAGCAGTTTGCAAAGTCCACTAGTTTTGTTCACCGGGGAGCTGTTTTTT. The chain links TRBV28 to TRBJ2-2, with D possibly being TRBD2 (5 bases). Germline V gene lookup returns CDR1 MDHEN and CDR2 SYDVKM. CDR3 length equals 18 residues. V shed 3 bases and J shed 4 bases, with 21 bases lying between them.